These T cell receptor beta chains were read from a single sample in a study of spatial heterogeneity in lung cancer. MiXCR, run by TCRdb on the 5' RACE reads, gives a single entry per CDR3 protein. The table has approximately 24,000 distinct CDR3 sequences, roughly 4.7% seen once. Here the sequenced sample was PBMCs, taken at surgery. These receptors all stem from a male donor with early-stage non-small cell lung cancer. Both conserved end residues are part of each CDR3. Fields, in order: V gene, J gene, D gene, clone size, CDR3 DNA, CDR3 protein. D genes are given only for firm matches. Size tells how often a clone was seen (once, few, many) or the class of an expanded clone, and some rows leave it out.

v_gene: TRBV28
j_gene: TRBJ2-7
d_gene: .
abundance: many
CDR3nt: TGTGCCAGCACAAAGGCCCCCTACGAGCAGTACTTC
CDR3aa: CASTKAPYEQYF

v_gene: TRBV6-5
j_gene: TRBJ1-5
d_gene: TRBD1
abundance: many
CDR3nt: TGTGCCAGCGGGGGGGACAGGGGAAATCAGCCCCAGCATTTT
CDR3aa: CASGGDRGNQPQHF

v_gene: TRBV9
j_gene: TRBJ1-3
d_gene: .
abundance: many
CDR3nt: TGTGCCAGCACCCTGGACAGCGCTGGAAACACCATATATTTT
CDR3aa: CASTLDSAGNTIYF

v_gene: TRBV28
j_gene: TRBJ2-7
d_gene: TRBD1
abundance: many
CDR3nt: TGTGCCAGCAGTGGGACAGGGGTACGTACGACGCAGTACTTC
CDR3aa: CASSGTGVRTTQYF

v_gene: TRBV11-2
j_gene: TRBJ2-1
d_gene: .
abundance: many
CDR3nt: TGTGCCAGCAGCTTAGATAGGAATGAGCAGTTCTTC
CDR3aa: CASSLDRNEQFF

v_gene: TRBV30
j_gene: TRBJ2-7
d_gene: TRBD2
abundance: many
CDR3nt: TGTGCCTGGTCGTGGGGAGCGGGAACCTACGAGCAGTACTTC
CDR3aa: CAWSWGAGTYEQYF

v_gene: TRBV28
j_gene: TRBJ2-7
d_gene: TRBD2
abundance: many
CDR3nt: TGTGCCAGCAGTTTAGCGGGAGGGCCCTACGAGCAGTACTTC
CDR3aa: CASSLAGGPYEQYF

v_gene: TRBV20-1
j_gene: TRBJ2-3
d_gene: TRBD2
abundance: many
CDR3nt: TGCAGTGCTAGAGAGATTCGGGGGGGCACAGATACGCAGTATTTT
CDR3aa: CSAREIRGGTDTQYF

v_gene: TRBV7-3
j_gene: TRBJ2-2
d_gene: .
abundance: many
CDR3nt: TGTGCCAGCAGCTGGGGAGCCTCCCGGGAGCTGTTTTTT
CDR3aa: CASSWGASRELFF

v_gene: TRBV7-2
j_gene: TRBJ1-2
d_gene: .
abundance: many
CDR3nt: TGTGCCAGCAGCTTAGCCGGACACGGCGGCTACACCTTC
CDR3aa: CASSLAGHGGYTF

v_gene: TRBV3-1
j_gene: TRBJ2-6
d_gene: .
abundance: many
CDR3nt: TGTGCCAGCAGCCAGAGCTCTGGGGCCAACGTCCTGACTTTC
CDR3aa: CASSQSSGANVLTF

v_gene: TRBV25-1
j_gene: TRBJ2-7
d_gene: TRBD1
abundance: many
CDR3nt: TGTGCCAGCAGTAGGTCCGGGACAGTGATCTTC
CDR3aa: CASSRSGTVIF

v_gene: TRBV6-1
j_gene: TRBJ2-3
d_gene: .
abundance: many
CDR3nt: TGTGCCAGCGCTGACAGGAACACAGATACGCAGTATTTT
CDR3aa: CASADRNTDTQYF

v_gene: TRBV7-2
j_gene: TRBJ2-1
d_gene: .
abundance: many
CDR3nt: TGTGCCAGCAGCTTAGGCGAGCGTCGCAATGAGCAGTTCTTC
CDR3aa: CASSLGERRNEQFF

v_gene: TRBV12-3/TRBV12-4
j_gene: TRBJ2-4
d_gene: TRBD1
abundance: many
CDR3nt: TGTGCCAGCAGCCAGGACAGGGGTAGAGTAGCCAAAAACATTCAGTACTTC
CDR3aa: CASSQDRGRVAKNIQYF

v_gene: TRBV7-2
j_gene: TRBJ2-7
d_gene: TRBD1
abundance: many
CDR3nt: TGTGCCAGCAGCAGAGACAGGGCCTACGAGCAGTACTTC
CDR3aa: CASSRDRAYEQYF

v_gene: TRBV15
j_gene: TRBJ2-3
d_gene: TRBD2
abundance: .
CDR3nt: TGTGCCACCAGCAGAGAGGCTAGCGGGAACACAGATACGCAGTATTTT
CDR3aa: CATSREASGNTDTQYF

v_gene: TRBV4-3
j_gene: TRBJ1-6
d_gene: .
abundance: medium-sized
CDR3nt: TGCGCCAGCAGCAGGGACGGGGTGGCGGGATCACCCCTCCACTTT
CDR3aa: CASSRDGVAGSPLHF

v_gene: TRBV12-3/TRBV12-4
j_gene: TRBJ1-1
d_gene: .
abundance: many
CDR3nt: TGTGCCAGCAGTTCCCAGACGAACACTGAAGCTTTCTTT
CDR3aa: CASSSQTNTEAFF

v_gene: TRBV12-3/TRBV12-4
j_gene: TRBJ1-2
d_gene: .
abundance: many
CDR3nt: TGTGCCAGCAGAGGGAGTTCGAGTGGTGGCTACACCTTC
CDR3aa: CASRGSSSGGYTF

v_gene: TRBV10-1
j_gene: TRBJ2-3
d_gene: .
abundance: many
CDR3nt: TGCGCCAGCAGTGATATAAGCGGAGCTAGCACAGATACGCAGTATTTT
CDR3aa: CASSDISGASTDTQYF

v_gene: TRBV5-5
j_gene: TRBJ1-5
d_gene: TRBD1
abundance: many
CDR3nt: TGTGCCAGCAGCTTGTACAGGGGGGGACAGCCCCAGCATTTT
CDR3aa: CASSLYRGGQPQHF

v_gene: TRBV5-6
j_gene: TRBJ2-5
d_gene: TRBD1
abundance: many
CDR3nt: TGTGCCAGCAGCAGGGGACAGATCCAAGAGACCCAGTACTTC
CDR3aa: CASSRGQIQETQYF

v_gene: TRBV18
j_gene: TRBJ1-6
d_gene: .
abundance: many
CDR3nt: TGTGCCAGCTCACCAACAGGACAGCTTAATTCACCCCTCCACTTT
CDR3aa: CASSPTGQLNSPLHF

v_gene: TRBV10-3
j_gene: TRBJ1-1
d_gene: .
abundance: many
CDR3nt: TGTGCCATCAGCCGGGACGGGAACACTGAAGCTTTCTTT
CDR3aa: CAISRDGNTEAFF

v_gene: TRBV19
j_gene: TRBJ2-5
d_gene: .
abundance: many
CDR3nt: TGTGCCAGTAGTGTTAAGTTGGGGGTGAGCCAGTACTTC
CDR3aa: CASSVKLGVSQYF

v_gene: TRBV10-3
j_gene: TRBJ1-4
d_gene: .
abundance: many
CDR3nt: TGTGCCATCAGTGATAGTACAGGGAAGAACAATGAAAAACTGTTTTTT
CDR3aa: CAISDSTGKNNEKLFF

v_gene: TRBV3-1
j_gene: TRBJ2-2
d_gene: .
abundance: medium-sized
CDR3nt: TGTGCCAGCAGTCCGGTGGGCGGGACAAGCTTCACCGGGGAGCTGTTTTTT
CDR3aa: CASSPVGGTSFTGELFF

v_gene: TRBV3-1
j_gene: TRBJ2-7
d_gene: TRBD1
abundance: many
CDR3nt: TGTGCCAGCAGCCAATTGACAGGGAAAGAGCAGTACTTC
CDR3aa: CASSQLTGKEQYF

v_gene: TRBV29-1
j_gene: TRBJ2-2
d_gene: .
abundance: medium-sized
CDR3nt: TGCAGCGGGGGAGACACCGGGGAGCTGTTTTTT
CDR3aa: CSGGDTGELFF

v_gene: TRBV12-3/TRBV12-4
j_gene: TRBJ2-2
d_gene: TRBD1
abundance: many
CDR3nt: TGTGCCAGCAGCCTCAACCAGGGGGCCCTCACCGGGGAGCTGTTTTTT
CDR3aa: CASSLNQGALTGELFF

v_gene: TRBV28
j_gene: TRBJ1-6
d_gene: TRBD1
abundance: .
CDR3nt: TGTGCCAGCAGTGTATACAGGGGCCCTTCACCCCTCCACTTT
CDR3aa: CASSVYRGPSPLHF

v_gene: TRBV12-3/TRBV12-4
j_gene: TRBJ2-1
d_gene: .
abundance: many
CDR3nt: TGTGCCAGCAGTCGGGCCAATGAGCAGTTCTTC
CDR3aa: CASSRANEQFF

v_gene: TRBV7-8
j_gene: TRBJ1-5
d_gene: TRBD1
abundance: many
CDR3nt: TGTGCCAGCAGCCACCGGCCGACAGGGCCCAATCAGCCCCAGCATTTT
CDR3aa: CASSHRPTGPNQPQHF

v_gene: TRBV7-2
j_gene: TRBJ2-1
d_gene: TRBD2
abundance: many
CDR3nt: TGTGCCAGCACCCTAGCGGGCCGGAACCCCTACTTC
CDR3aa: CASTLAGRNPYF

v_gene: TRBV20-1
j_gene: TRBJ2-1
d_gene: .
abundance: medium-sized
CDR3nt: TGCAGTGCTATGGACCCGAGCTCCTACAATGAGCAGTTCTTC
CDR3aa: CSAMDPSSYNEQFF

v_gene: TRBV10-3
j_gene: TRBJ2-5
d_gene: .
abundance: many
CDR3nt: TGTGCCATCAGTGGGAGCACTGGGGTAGTAGAGACCCAGTACTTC
CDR3aa: CAISGSTGVVETQYF

v_gene: TRBV12-3/TRBV12-4
j_gene: TRBJ1-2
d_gene: .
abundance: many
CDR3nt: TGTGCCAGCAGTTTACAGGGGAAACCTGGCTACACCTTC
CDR3aa: CASSLQGKPGYTF